This T cell receptor (beta chain) was recorded in a study of T cells after yellow fever vaccination. Study at large: SMART-Seq v4 Ultra Low Input prepared the low-cell-number fractions. The study's findings and limits: Subsequent booster samples again held most clones from primary vaccination (more than 95% CD4, about 86% CD8).

TCR cDNA was made by 5'RACE template switching, adding a universal primer site and UMIs. In TCRdb, the 5' RACE reads were re-called with MiXCR into one record per CDR3 protein. This sample carries some 340,000 distinct CDR3 sequences, about 10% of them seen once, and the ten largest clones take about 3%. Comment on this clonotype: Its specificity is not known.

The CDR3 totals 14 residues. Germline CDR1 reads SGHTA; CDR2 reads FQGNSA. V lost 3 bases and J 8 bases, leaving 15 bases between the germline ends. This chain connects TRBV7-2 to TRBJ2-3; D gene uncertain. The sequence was obtained from a man between 18 and 35 years old who received the YFV17D yellow fever vaccine. Sequencing used CD4+ T cells sorted from PBMCs, obtained 45 days after the yellow fever booster vaccination. The CDR3 DNA reads TGTGCCAGCAGCTTCCAATTTCGCGACGGTACGCAGTATTTT. It translates to CASSFQFRDGTQYF.